This record covers a single TCR beta chain. The target antigen is unknown. The ends were cut back, 5 bases at V and 2 bases at J, with 9 bases in the middle. The CDR3 runs to 14 residues. CDR1 MNHEY and CDR2 SMNVEV come from the germline V gene (reference sequence). Unrecorded immune exposures were likely, despite nominal health at sampling. Primers included in the PCR were 60 Vbeta and 13 Jbeta primers. This table comes from immunoSEQ multiplex PCR, and its TCRdb copy is limited to in-frame clones, with some not included. This repertoire shows around 100,000 clones, 75% to 80% found once; its top ten account for more than 9.5%. The data were obtained in a study of cytomegalovirus exposure and HLA in healthy donors. Study background: In an early release, HLA-typed donors contributed 80 million to 95 million unique TCR sequences.

Points from the study as a whole: A later analysis associated 16,000 or so TCR beta sequences with HLA alleles at a 0.05 false discovery rate. A missense variant in DCLRE1C was later tied to TCR beta V- and J-gene trimming.

The sample consisted of PBMCs. This sequence originates from a male donor in good health and CMV-seropositive. The chain combines TRBV27 with TRBJ2-2; a possible D gene is TRBD2 (5 bases). Written as DNA, the CDR3 is TGTGCCAGCAGTAAAGCGGTTAACACCGGGGAGCTGTTTTTT. This codes for CASSKAVNTGELFF.